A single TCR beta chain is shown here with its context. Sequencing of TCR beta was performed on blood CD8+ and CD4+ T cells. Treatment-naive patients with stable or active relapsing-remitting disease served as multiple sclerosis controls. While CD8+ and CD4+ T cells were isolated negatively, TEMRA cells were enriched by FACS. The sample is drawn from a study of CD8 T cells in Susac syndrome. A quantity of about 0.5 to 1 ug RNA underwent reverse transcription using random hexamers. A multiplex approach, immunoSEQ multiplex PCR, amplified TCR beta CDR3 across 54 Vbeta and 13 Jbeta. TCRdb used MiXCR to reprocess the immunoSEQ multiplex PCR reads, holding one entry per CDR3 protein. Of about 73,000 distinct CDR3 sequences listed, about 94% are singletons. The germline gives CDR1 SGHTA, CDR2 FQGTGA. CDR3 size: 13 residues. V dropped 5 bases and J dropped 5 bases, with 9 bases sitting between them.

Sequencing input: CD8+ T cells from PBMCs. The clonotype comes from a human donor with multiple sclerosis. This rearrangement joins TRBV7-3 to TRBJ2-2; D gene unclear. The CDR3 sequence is CASSPLGTGELFF. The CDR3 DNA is TGTGCCAGCAGCCCGCTAGGGACCGGGGAGCTGTTTTTT.